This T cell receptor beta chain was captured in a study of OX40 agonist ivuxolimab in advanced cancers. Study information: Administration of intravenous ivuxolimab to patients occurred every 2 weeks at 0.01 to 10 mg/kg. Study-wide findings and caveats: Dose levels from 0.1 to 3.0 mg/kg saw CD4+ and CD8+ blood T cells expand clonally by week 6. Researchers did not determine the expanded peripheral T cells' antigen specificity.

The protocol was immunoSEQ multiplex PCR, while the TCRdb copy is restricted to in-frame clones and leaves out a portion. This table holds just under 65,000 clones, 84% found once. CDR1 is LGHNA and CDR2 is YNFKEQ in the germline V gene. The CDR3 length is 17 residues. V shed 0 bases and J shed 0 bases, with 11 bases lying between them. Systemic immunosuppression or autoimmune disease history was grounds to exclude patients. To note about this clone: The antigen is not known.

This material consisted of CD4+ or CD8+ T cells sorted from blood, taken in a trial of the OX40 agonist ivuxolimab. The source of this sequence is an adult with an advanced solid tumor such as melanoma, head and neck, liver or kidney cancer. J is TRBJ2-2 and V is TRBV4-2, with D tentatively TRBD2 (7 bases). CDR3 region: CASSQDPGGANTGELFF. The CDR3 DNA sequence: TGTGCCAGCAGCCAAGATCCGGGGGGCGCGAACACCGGGGAGCTGTTTTTT.